The sequence of this T cell receptor (beta chain) was determined in a study of CD8 T cells in ankylosing spondylitis. Whole-study results and caveats: Seemingly distinctive of ankylosing spondylitis blood was a TCR beta motif formed by eight highly homologous variants. Some of the motif variants had earlier been found in reactive arthritis patients' fluid and blood.

Ten or more counts support this clonotype. Its antigen is still unknown. Germline loops: CDR1 SEHNR, CDR2 FQNEAQ (reference sequence). Trimming stripped 2 bases from V and 4 bases from J, with 14 bases between. There are 15 residues in the CDR3. TCRdb re-called the 5' RACE reads through MiXCR, storing one row per CDR3 protein. The data show just under 350,000 distinct CDR3 sequences, 14% to 15% seen once. The rearrangement joins TRBV7-9 to TRBJ2-5; D possibly corresponds to TRBD2 (5 bases). Sequencing used blood, either unsorted or a sorted T cell fraction (not recorded which). This receptor was taken from a male donor with ankylosing spondylitis or in good health (not recorded which). This CDR3 reads CASSLWGAWGETQYF. CDR3 bases: TGTGCCAGCAGCTTATGGGGAGCGTGGGGAGAGACCCAGTACTTC.